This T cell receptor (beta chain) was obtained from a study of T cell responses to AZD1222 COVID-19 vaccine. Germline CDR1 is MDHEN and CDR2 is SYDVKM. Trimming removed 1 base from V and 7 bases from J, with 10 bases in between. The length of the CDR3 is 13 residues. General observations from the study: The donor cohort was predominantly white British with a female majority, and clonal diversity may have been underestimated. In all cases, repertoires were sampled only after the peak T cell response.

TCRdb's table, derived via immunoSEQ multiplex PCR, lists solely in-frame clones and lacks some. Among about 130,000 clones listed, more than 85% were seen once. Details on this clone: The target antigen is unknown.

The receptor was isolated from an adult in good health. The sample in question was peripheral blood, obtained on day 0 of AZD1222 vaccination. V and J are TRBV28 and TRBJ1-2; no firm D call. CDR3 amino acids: CASSLYGFVGYTF. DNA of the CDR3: TGTGCCAGCAGTTTATACGGGTTTGTTGGCTACACCTTC.